The 26 T cell receptor beta chains given below trace back to one sample, sequenced in a study of blood T cell repertoires in COVID-19. Repertoires were generated with immunoSEQ multiplex PCR, while TCRdb's copy carries only in-frame clones and drops some. The sample comprises 120,000 or so clones, roughly four fifths of which are singletons, and roughly 2.7% rests with the top ten. Sequencing used peripheral blood. The receptors shown here come from a man aged 50 to 60 with acute or convalescent COVID-19.

The CDR3 region has the DNA TGCGCCAGCAGCTTGGCACTTAATTCACCCCTCCACTTT. This codes for CASSLALNSPLHF. This chain connects TRBV5-1 to TRBJ1-6; D unclear. The V end lost 0 bases, the J end lost 6 bases, and 4 bases lay between the germline ends. Germline-derived CDR1 and CDR2 are SGHRS and YFSETQ. The CDR3 length is 13 residues.

This rearrangement joins TRBV6-1 to TRBJ2-7, with D perhaps TRBD2 (6 bases). Trimming removed 3 bases at V and 5 bases at J, with 17 bases between. The CDR3 has 15 amino acids. CDR1 and CDR2 from the germline V gene are MNHNS and SASEGT. CDR3 DNA sequence: TGTGCCAGCAGTGAGGGGGGTTTCGGATCCGACGAGCAGTACTTC. Translation: CASSEGGFGSDEQYF.

The V call is TRBV5-1, the J call TRBJ1-4, with 7 bases matching TRBD1. There are 13 residues in the CDR3. Losses at the gene ends were 6 bases for V and 7 bases for J; bases not matched to a gene: 6. CDR1 and CDR2 (germline): SGHRS, YFSETQ. CDR3 residues: CASTPTGFEKLFF. The DNA for the CDR3 is TGCGCCAGCACCCCGACAGGGTTTGAAAAACTGTTTTTT.

The chain recombines TRBV2 with TRBJ2-1, with TRBD2 matching 8 bases. The CDR3 length is 15 residues. Germline V gene lookup returns CDR1 SNHLY and CDR2 FYNNEI. V lost 5 bases to trimming and J lost 2 bases; unmatched junction nucleotides: 5. CDR3 residues: CASSSSGGAYNEQFF. In DNA, the CDR3 is TGTGCCAGCAGTTCCTCGGGGGGGGCCTACAATGAGCAGTTCTTC.

This chain links TRBV28 with TRBJ2-7; D might be TRBD2 (6 bases). Germline CDR1 MDHEN, CDR2 SYDVKM. The CDR3 covers 14 residues. V was pared by 2 bases and J by 3 bases, with 11 bases between. Here the CDR3 DNA reads TGTGCCAGCAGTTTAGGAGGGAAGGTCTACGAGCAGTACTTC. Translated, it gives CASSLGGKVYEQYF.

The rearrangement joins TRBV6-5 to TRBJ1-4; possibly TRBD1 for D (5 bases). V lost 6 bases to trimming and J lost 8 bases, with 13 bases between them. CDR1 MNHEY and CDR2 SVGAGI come from the germline V gene. The CDR3 totals 13 residues. CDR3 coding DNA: TGTGCCAGCAGCCCGATTAAGGGGGAAAAACTGTTTTTT. Translated: CASSPIKGEKLFF.

The genes are TRBV27 and TRBJ2-7; TRBD2 matches at 10 bases. Germline lookup yields CDR1 MNHEY and CDR2 SMNVEV (reference sequence). The CDR3 is 15 residues long. V shed 5 bases, J shed 3 bases, and the junction held 7 bases outside the gene matches. CDR3 amino acids: CASSDGLAGVYEQYF. CDR3 coding DNA: TGTGCCAGCAGTGATGGGCTAGCGGGAGTCTACGAGCAGTACTTC.

This clone has a handful of counts. The chain employs TRBV9 and TRBJ1-2; D uncertain. Trimming took 3 bases from V and 6 from J, leaving 15 bases between them. CDR1 is SGDLS and CDR2 is YYNGEE in the germline V gene. The CDR3 consists of 14 residues. The DNA for the CDR3 is TGTGCCAGCAGCGAAGGAGCCTTAACTCATGGCTACACCTTC. It is translated as CASSEGALTHGYTF.

In the case of this clone: This specimen includes other DNA sequences encoding the same CDR3. V usage is TRBV18 and J usage is TRBJ1-1, with D perhaps TRBD1 (5 bases). Trimming shortened V by 1 base and J by 0 bases, and 6 bases separated the two germline ends. Germline CDR1 is KGHSH and CDR2 is LQKENI. This CDR3 spans 14 amino acids. DNA of the CDR3: TGTGCCAGCTCACCACAGGGGCTGAACACTGAAGCTTTCTTT. Translating gives CASSPQGLNTEAFF.

The genes are TRBV24-1 and TRBJ1-4, with 11 positions matching TRBD1. Trimming cost V 8 bases and J 10 bases; bases outside gene matches: 8. The V gene's germline CDR1 is KGHDR and CDR2 SFDVKD. CDR3 length: 14 residues. CDR3 residues: CATISGTGGGKLFF. CDR3 sequence (DNA): TGTGCCACCATATCCGGGACAGGGGGGGGAAAACTGTTTTTT.

The V and J genes are TRBV10-3 and TRBJ2-5, with D possibly being TRBD2 (6 bases). Trimming stripped 0 bases from V and 1 base from J, with 12 bases between. The CDR3 contains 16 residues. Germline CDR1 reads ENHRY; CDR2 reads SYGVKD. The CDR3 sequence is CAISESYGGAQETQYF. The CDR3 DNA reads as TGTGCCATCAGTGAGTCTTACGGGGGTGCCCAAGAGACCCAGTACTTC.

This chain connects TRBV3-1 (or the pseudogene TRBV3-2) to TRBJ1-2, with D possibly TRBD1 on 5 matching bases. Trimming shortened V by 1 base and J by 2 bases, and 11 bases separated the two germline ends. The CDR3 covers 15 residues. The germline gives CDR1 LGHDT, CDR2 YNNKEL (reference sequence). The CDR3 DNA is TGTGCCAGCAGCCAAGTCAGTAGGGGAAACTATGGCTACACCTTC. The encoded protein is CASSQVSRGNYGYTF.

The chain uses TRBV7-9 and TRBJ2-7; D perhaps matches TRBD2 (7 bases). Deletions cut 3 bases from V and 1 base from J, with 13 bases between. Germline loops: CDR1 SEHNR, CDR2 FQNEAQ (reference sequence). The CDR3 consists of 15 residues. Written as DNA, the CDR3 is TGTGCCAGCAGCTTCGGGGGGCTTGAATCCTACGAGCAGTACTTC. Its translation is CASSFGGLESYEQYF. The full variable domain, completed using reference TRBV7-9 and TRBJ2-7, is DTGVSQNPRHKITKRGQNVTFRCDPISEHNRLYWYRQTLGQGPEFLTYFQNEAQLEKSRLLSDRFSAERPKGSFSTLEIQRTEQGDSAMYLCASSFGGLESYEQYFGPGTRLTVT.

The chain links TRBV5-6 to TRBJ2-1; possible D gene TRBD1, 5 bases. The CDR3 sequence is 16 residues long. Germline loops: CDR1 SGHDT, CDR2 YYEEEE. The V end was cut by 3 bases, the J end by 5 bases, with 18 bases between. The CDR3 spells CASSWFRLGLDNEQFF. For the CDR3, the DNA is TGTGCCAGCAGCTGGTTCAGACTGGGGCTGGACAATGAGCAGTTCTTC.

The chain joins TRBV5-1 to TRBJ2-7, with TRBD1 as a possible D gene (6 bases). V shed 4 bases and J shed 0 bases, with 11 bases lying between them. From germline, CDR1 is SGHRS and CDR2 YFSETQ. CDR3 length: 14 amino acids. Written as DNA, the CDR3 is TGCGCCAGCAGCGACGACAGGTCCTCCTACGAGCAGTACTTC. Translation: CASSDDRSSYEQYF.

V is TRBV6-5 and J is TRBJ1-2, with TRBD1 identical over 9 bases. The CDR3 spans 14 residues. The V gene's germline CDR1 is MNHEY and CDR2 SVGAGI. Trimming removed 5 bases from V and 6 bases from J; junction bases left unmatched: 7. The DNA of the CDR3 is TGTGCCAGCAGTCGGGACAGGGTGGGTCATGGCTACACCTTC. Amino acid sequence: CASSRDRVGHGYTF.

This clone was seen only once. V usage is TRBV12-3 or TRBV12-4 and J usage is TRBJ1-5, with a weak D call TRBD1 (5 bases). The ends were cut back, 4 bases at V and 4 bases at J, with 5 bases in the middle. The CDR3 has 12 residues. The CDR3 sequence is CASSWTNQPQHF. The DNA for the CDR3 is TGTGCCAGCAGTTGGACAAATCAGCCCCAGCATTTT.

The rearrangement joins TRBV27 to TRBJ1-1; 9 bases agree with TRBD1. Trimming took 5 bases from V and 6 from J; bases not matched to a gene: 7. CDR3 length equals 14 residues. From germline, CDR1 is MNHEY and CDR2 SMNVEV (reference sequence). The CDR3 DNA follows: TGTGCCAGCAGTCCCCCGGGACAGGGAGCTGAAGCTTTCTTT. Its translation: CASSPPGQGAEAFF.

V and J are TRBV5-1 and TRBJ1-2, with no clear D. Per the germline V gene, CDR1 is SGHRS and CDR2 is YFSETQ. Trimming left V 1 base short and J 4 bases short, with 11 bases between. The length of the CDR3 is 14 residues. For the CDR3, the DNA is TGCGCCAGCAGCTTGACCACGGGTAGCTATGGCTACACCTTC. Protein sequence: CASSLTTGSYGYTF.

This clone appeared a single time. J is TRBJ2-1 and V is TRBV9; 8 bases map to TRBD2. Germline assignment: CDR1 SGDLS and CDR2 YYNGEE. The trim removed 0 bases at V and 5 bases at J, leaving 7 bases unmatched. This CDR3 has 16 amino acids. This chain's CDR3 is CASSVDDTSGNNEQFF. CDR3 nucleotides: TGTGCCAGCAGCGTAGATGATACTAGCGGAAACAATGAGCAGTTCTTC.

To note about this clone: This may arise from a read error, as a much more abundant clone is one base away. Other nucleotide sequences from this sample produce the same CDR3. The gene calls are TRBV5-4 and TRBJ2-1, with D possibly matching TRBD2 (6 bases). The CDR3 totals 13 residues. Per germline, CDR1 SGHNT and CDR2 YYREEE (reference sequence). In nucleotides, the CDR3 is TGTGCCAGCACGTTCGGAGGGGCCGGTGAGCAATTCTTC. Translating gives CASTFGGAGEQFF.

The CDR3 is CASSIGSDLRGSPLHF. CDR3 DNA sequence: TGTGCCAGTAGTATAGGAAGCGACCTCAGAGGGTCACCCCTCCACTTT. V usage is TRBV19 and J usage is TRBJ1-6; unclear D gene. Trimming took 1 base from V and 10 from J, leaving 17 bases between them. This CDR3 contains 16 residues. Germline CDR1 and CDR2: LNHDA and SQIVND (reference sequence).

The chain employs TRBV5-1 and TRBJ2-2; TRBD1 matches at 8 bases. CDR1 is SGHRS, CDR2 YFSETQ, per germline. V shed 4 bases and J 4 bases; nucleotides not matched to a gene: 6. The CDR3 has 15 residues. In DNA, the CDR3 is TGCGCCAGCAGCCGGGCCACAGGGGGCACCGGGGAGCTGTTTTTT. Protein sequence: CASSRATGGTGELFF.

The genes are TRBV6-6 and TRBJ1-2; D not resolved. CDR1 is MNHNY and CDR2 is SVGAGI in the germline V gene (reference sequence). CDR3 length: 16 amino acids. V lost 7 bases, J lost 1 base, and 19 bases lay in between. Here the CDR3 DNA reads TGTGCCAGCACCGACGCGGGCAGGATCGGTAACTATGGCTACACCTTC. Translation: CASTDAGRIGNYGYTF.

The genes are TRBV13 and TRBJ2-1, with D perhaps TRBD2 (6 bases). V was pared by 8 bases and J by 1 base, with 12 bases between. The CDR3 sequence is 14 residues long. Germline loops: CDR1 PRHDT, CDR2 FYEKMQ (reference sequence). The chain's CDR3 is CASRRGGSYNEQFF. The CDR3 DNA is TGTGCCAGCCGGAGGGGAGGTTCCTACAATGAGCAGTTCTTC. Supplemented by reference TRBV13 and TRBJ2-1, the full variable domain reads AAGVIQSPRHLIKEKRETATLKCYPIPRHDTVYWYQQGPGQDPQFLISFYEKMQSDKGSIPDRFSAQQFSDYHSELNMSSLELGDSALYFCASRRGGSYNEQFFGPGTRLTVL.

This chain uses TRBV24-1 with TRBJ1-4; TRBD1 is a possible D gene (5 bases). V gave up 3 bases and J gave up 4 bases, with 8 bases separating them. Per the germline V gene, CDR1 is KGHDR and CDR2 is SFDVKD. The CDR3 loop spans 14 amino acids. The CDR3 here is CATSDPGDNEKLFF. The CDR3 DNA reads TGTGCCACCAGTGATCCGGGGGATAATGAAAAACTGTTTTTT.